Below, 25 T cell receptor beta chains from the same sample are listed, as sequenced in a study of blood T cell repertoires in COVID-19. Only in-frame clones appear in the TCRdb table, and some are missing; sequencing was by immunoSEQ multiplex PCR. The table has 150,000 to 200,000 clones, more than 80% seen once. Input material: peripheral blood. These receptors were collected from an older woman with acute or convalescent COVID-19.

The chain couples TRBV30 to TRBJ2-1, with 10 bases matching TRBD2. V trimming: 0 bases; J trimming: 4 bases; junction bases outside the gene matches: 6. The CDR3 sequence is 16 residues long. Germline V gene data show CDR1 as GTSNPN and CDR2 as SVGIG (reference sequence). CDR3 coding DNA: TGTGCCTGGAGTGTACGGTTGACTAGCGGGTACAATGAGCAGTTCTTC. It translates to CAWSVRLTSGYNEQFF.

The rearrangement uses TRBV28 and TRBJ2-7; 12 bases line up with TRBD2. With 6 bases clipped from V and 6 bases from J, the junction kept 3 bases outside the gene matches. CDR3 length equals 13 residues. Germline V gene data show CDR1 as MDHEN and CDR2 as SYDVKM. Written as DNA, the CDR3 is TGTGCCAGCAGGACTAGCGGGAGTTTCGAGCAGTACTTC. Translated, it gives CASRTSGSFEQYF. Complete variable domain (other parts from reference TRBV28 and TRBJ2-7): DVKVTQSSRYLVKRTGEKVFLECVQDMDHENMFWYRQDPGLGLRLIYFSYDVKMKEKGDIPEGYSVSREKKERFSLILESASTNQTSMYLCASRTSGSFEQYFGPGTRLTVT.

The chain couples TRBV19 to TRBJ1-1; 11 nucleotides match TRBD1. The CDR3 has 17 residues. The germline gives CDR1 LNHDA, CDR2 SQIVND (reference sequence). V trimming: 5 bases; J trimming: 1 base; junction bases outside the gene matches: 9. The CDR3 protein is CASSDRDRGSPNTEAFF. In DNA, the CDR3 is TGTGCCAGTAGTGACAGGGACAGGGGGAGCCCGAACACTGAAGCTTTCTTT.

This clone has just one count. The rearrangement joins TRBV11-3 to TRBJ2-7; no clear D. The germline V gene encodes CDR1 SGHNT and CDR2 YENEEA. The CDR3 runs to 14 residues. V was clipped by 0 bases and J by 0 bases, with 6 bases between them. This CDR3 is CASSLEAPSYEQYF. CDR3 sequence (DNA): TGTGCCAGCAGCTTAGAAGCTCCCTCCTACGAGCAGTACTTC.

This chain uses TRBV3-1 (or the pseudogene TRBV3-2) with TRBJ1-1, with 9 positions matching TRBD1. The CDR3 runs to 17 residues. Looked up from germline, CDR1 is LGHDT and CDR2 is YNNKEL (reference sequence). Trimming cost V 4 bases and J 1 base; bases outside gene matches: 10. The CDR3 DNA follows: TGTGCCAGCAGCCGAAAAGGGGCGGGACAGGGGAACACTGAAGCTTTCTTT. This gives the protein CASSRKGAGQGNTEAFF.

This sequence joins TRBV7-6 and TRBJ2-7, with no clear D. The germline gives CDR1 SGHVS, CDR2 FNYEAQ. Between the trimmed V and J ends, which lost 3 bases and 6 bases, there was a span of 9 bases. The CDR3 is 12 amino acids. CDR3 in DNA: TGTGCCAGCAGCTTTCGGTTTGGCGAGCAGTACTTC. Translating gives CASSFRFGEQYF.

This clone occurred a few times. The chain recombines TRBV3-1 (or the pseudogene TRBV3-2) with TRBJ1-1; no clear D gene. V was clipped by 6 bases and J by 4 bases, with 18 bases between them. This CDR3 comprises 15 residues. The V gene's germline CDR1 is LGHDT and CDR2 YNNKEL (reference sequence). CDR3 sequence reads: CASRATGSSFTEAFF. The CDR3 DNA reads as TGTGCCAGCAGAGCAACCGGGAGCTCGTTCACTGAAGCTTTCTTT.

V usage is TRBV7-3 and J usage is TRBJ2-2; D is unclear. Per germline, CDR1 SGHTA and CDR2 FQGTGA. V was shortened by 2 bases and J by 5 bases, with 3 bases between the two germline ends. The CDR3 extends over 12 amino acids. The CDR3 DNA is TGTGCCAGCAGCTTACATACCGGGGAGCTGTTTTTT. It yields the protein CASSLHTGELFF.

Here the CDR3 DNA reads TGTGCCAGCAGCTCCCTTCTAGCGGGAGGACTTAGCTCCTACAATGAGCAGTTCTTC. Translation gives CASSSLLAGGLSSYNEQFF. V usage is TRBV6-6 and J usage is TRBJ2-1; TRBD2 matches 11 bases. After removal of 6 bases from V and 0 bases from J, the junction contained 13 bases not matched to a gene. This CDR3 has 19 residues. Germline loops: CDR1 MNHNY, CDR2 SVGAGI (reference sequence).

The chain links TRBV11-2 to TRBJ2-2; 7 bases are a match to TRBD1. The CDR3 totals 15 residues. Unmatched junction bases numbered 2, after V lost 3 bases and J lost 1 base. Per germline, CDR1 SGHAT and CDR2 FQNNGV. CDR3 DNA: TGTGCCAGCAGCTTTAGGACAGGGAACACCGGGGAGCTGTTTTTT. It specifies CASSFRTGNTGELFF.

The chain couples TRBV2 to TRBJ1-2; 12 positions match TRBD1. V dropped 4 bases and J dropped 4; count of bases not matched to a gene: 4. This CDR3 comprises 15 residues. In germline, CDR1 is SNHLY, CDR2 FYNNEI. In nucleotides, the CDR3 is TGTGCCAGCAGTGTGGGACAGGGGGCTATCTATGGCTACACCTTC. It translates to CASSVGQGAIYGYTF.

This sequence joins TRBV20-1 and TRBJ1-2; the D is unclear. CDR3 length: 9 residues. The germline V and J ends were trimmed by 8 bases and 4 bases, with 5 bases remaining between them. Germline CDR1 DFQATT, CDR2 SNEGSKA (reference sequence). The CDR3 sequence is CSSGYGYTF. The CDR3 bases are TGCAGTTCGGGCTATGGCTACACCTTC.

This clone was recorded a few times. The V gene is TRBV3-1 (or the pseudogene TRBV3-2), the J gene TRBJ2-2; 8 bases align to TRBD1. Germline CDR1 LGHDT, CDR2 YNNKEL (reference sequence). The CDR3 has 14 amino acids. Trimming removed 5 bases from V and 7 bases from J; junction bases left unmatched: 6. The CDR3 here is CASSKGQVNGELFF. The CDR3 region has the DNA TGTGCCAGCAGCAAGGGACAGGTTAACGGGGAGCTGTTTTTT.

This rearrangement joins TRBV7-8 to TRBJ1-6, with no clear D. V shed 5 bases and J shed 0 bases, with 11 bases lying between them. This CDR3 is 16 amino acids long. Germline V CDR1 and CDR2: SGHVS, FQNEAQ. CDR3 bases: TGTGCCAGCAGCCCCCGTCGGAGCTCCTATAATTCACCCCTCCACTTT. It translates to CASSPRRSSYNSPLHF.

The chain carries TRBV24-1 and TRBJ2-1; 12 bases line up with TRBD1. Germline CDR1 KGHDR, CDR2 SFDVKD. The CDR3 has 16 amino acids. V lost 3 bases and J lost 6; bases outside the gene matches: 5. The CDR3, as DNA: TGTGCCACCAGTGATGCGGGACAGGGGGCGTCCAATGAGCAGTTCTTC. Translating it yields CATSDAGQGASNEQFF.

The rearrangement joins TRBV20-1 to TRBJ2-1, with 8 bases lining up with TRBD2. CDR3 length: 14 amino acids. Germline V gene lookup returns CDR1 DFQATT and CDR2 SNEGSKA (reference sequence). Losses at the gene ends were 3 bases for V and 4 bases for J; bases not matched to a gene: 5. CDR3 in DNA: TGCAGTGCTAGTCCCGCTAGCGGGTACAATGAGCAGTTCTTC. This codes for CSASPASGYNEQFF.

This clone was counted a single time. This rearrangement joins TRBV9 to TRBJ2-7, with a possible D match to TRBD1 (6 bases). CDR1 is SGDLS, CDR2 YYNGEE, per germline. The CDR3 covers 16 residues. The V end lost 0 bases, the J end lost 4 bases, and 17 bases lay between the germline ends. The CDR3 here is CASSVGGIPGVYEQYF. The CDR3 DNA is TGTGCCAGCAGCGTAGGGGGAATACCAGGGGTGTACGAGCAGTACTTC.

The chain is built from TRBV5-5 and TRBJ1-6; D is perhaps TRBD1 (5 bases). Trimming cost V 7 bases and J 7 bases, with 18 bases left between them. This CDR3 contains 15 residues. CDR1 and CDR2 (germline): SGHKS, YYEKEE (reference sequence). CDR3 bases: TGTGCCAGCCGGCCAGGGAATTCCAGAAATTCACCCCTCCACTTT. Translation gives CASRPGNSRNSPLHF.

This clone was counted a single time. The chain uses TRBV5-5 and TRBJ2-5, with TRBD2 identical over 9 bases. CDR3 length: 14 amino acids. Trimming took 5 bases from V and 4 from J; bases not matched to a gene: 6. The germline CDR1 and CDR2 sequences are SGHKS and YYEKEE (reference sequence). The CDR3 here is CASRASGIPETQYF. The CDR3 nucleotides read TGTGCCAGCAGAGCTAGCGGGATCCCAGAGACCCAGTACTTC.

The chain recombines TRBV5-5 with TRBJ2-5, with 7 bases aligning to TRBD2. V trimming: 3 bases; J trimming: 5 bases; junction bases outside the gene matches: 10. Per the germline V gene, CDR1 is SGHKS and CDR2 is YYEKEE (reference sequence). There are 15 residues in the CDR3. CDR3 residues: CASSWEGRWGETQYF. CDR3 in DNA: TGTGCCAGCAGCTGGGAGGGGCGTTGGGGGGAGACCCAGTACTTC.

This clone was found once. V is TRBV5-4 and J is TRBJ1-1, with D perhaps TRBD1 (6 bases). Germline V gene lookup returns CDR1 SGHNT and CDR2 YYREEE (reference sequence). This CDR3 is built from 14 residues. V was shortened by 3 bases and J by 3 bases, with 12 bases between the two germline ends. CDR3 nucleotide sequence: TGTGCCAGCAGCTCCGGGACACGCTACACTGAAGCTTTCTTT. It specifies CASSSGTRYTEAFF. Drawing the rest from reference TRBV5-4 and TRBJ1-1, the complete variable domain is ETGVTQSPTHLIKTRGQQVTLRCSSQSGHNTVSWYQQALGQGPQFIFQYYREEENGRGNFPPRFSGLQFPNYSSELNVNALELDDSALYLCASSSGTRYTEAFFGQGTRLTVV.

The CDR3 loop reads CASKPDRVGTEAFF. CDR3 DNA sequence: TGTGCCAGCAAACCGGACAGGGTGGGGACTGAAGCTTTCTTT. The rearrangement links TRBV27 to TRBJ1-1, with TRBD1 identical over 8 bases. J was trimmed by 5 bases and V by 7 bases; bases with no gene match: 9. The CDR3 sequence is 14 residues long. Germline assignment: CDR1 MNHEY and CDR2 SMNVEV (reference sequence).

The chain couples TRBV14 to TRBJ2-2; 8 bases line up with TRBD1. The trim removed 4 bases at V and 6 bases at J, leaving 4 bases unmatched. The CDR3 contains 14 residues. Germline loops: CDR1 SGHDN, CDR2 FVKESK. This CDR3 reads CASSPRQGPGELFF. CDR3 DNA sequence: TGTGCCAGCAGCCCCAGACAGGGGCCCGGGGAGCTGTTTTTT.

V gene TRBV19 combines with J gene TRBJ2-7; 7 positions agree with TRBD2. The V and J ends lost 3 bases and 7 bases, in that order; junction bases with no gene match: 3. From germline, CDR1 is LNHDA and CDR2 SQIVND (reference sequence). The CDR3 is 12 residues long. CDR3 bases: TGTGCCAGTAGTATCGGGACTAAAGAGCAGTACTTC. Amino acid sequence: CASSIGTKEQYF.

The chain carries TRBV27 and TRBJ1-4; tentative D call: TRBD1 (6 bases). Trimming removed 5 bases from V and 0 bases from J, with 13 bases in between. Germline CDR1 MNHEY, CDR2 SMNVEV (reference sequence). The CDR3 length is 16 residues. The CDR3 DNA sequence: TGTGCCAGCAGTCGGGGGGCCTCTGCAACTAATGAAAAACTGTTTTTT. This translates into CASSRGASATNEKLFF.